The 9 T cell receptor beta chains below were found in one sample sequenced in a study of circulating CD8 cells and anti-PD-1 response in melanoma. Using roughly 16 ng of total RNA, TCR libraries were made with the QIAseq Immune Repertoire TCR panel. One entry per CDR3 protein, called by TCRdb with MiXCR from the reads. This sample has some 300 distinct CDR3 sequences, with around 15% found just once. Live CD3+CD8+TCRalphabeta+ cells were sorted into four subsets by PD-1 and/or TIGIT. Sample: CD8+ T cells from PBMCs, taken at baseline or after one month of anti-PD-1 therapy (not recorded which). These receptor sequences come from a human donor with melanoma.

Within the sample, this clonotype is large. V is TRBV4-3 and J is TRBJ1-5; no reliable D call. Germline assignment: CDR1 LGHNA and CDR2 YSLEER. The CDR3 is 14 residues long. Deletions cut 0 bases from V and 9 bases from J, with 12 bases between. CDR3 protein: CASSQDRGLPPQHF. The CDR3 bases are TGCGCCAGCAGCCAAGATCGAGGGTTGCCGCCCCAGCATTTT.

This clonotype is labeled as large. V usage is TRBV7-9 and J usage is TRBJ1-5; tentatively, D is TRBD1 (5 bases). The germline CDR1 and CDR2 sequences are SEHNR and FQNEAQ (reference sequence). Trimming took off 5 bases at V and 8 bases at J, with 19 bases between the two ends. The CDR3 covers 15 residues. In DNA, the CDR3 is TGTGCCAGCAGCGCGGCCGGGACCGATATCAAGCCCCAGCATTTT. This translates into CASSAAGTDIKPQHF. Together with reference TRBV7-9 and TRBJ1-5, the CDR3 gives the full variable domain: DTGVSQNPRHKITKRGQNVTFRCDPISEHNRLYWYRQTLGQGPEFLTYFQNEAQLEKSRLLSDRFSAERPKGSFSTLEIQRTEQGDSAMYLCASSAAGTDIKPQHFGDGTRLSIL.

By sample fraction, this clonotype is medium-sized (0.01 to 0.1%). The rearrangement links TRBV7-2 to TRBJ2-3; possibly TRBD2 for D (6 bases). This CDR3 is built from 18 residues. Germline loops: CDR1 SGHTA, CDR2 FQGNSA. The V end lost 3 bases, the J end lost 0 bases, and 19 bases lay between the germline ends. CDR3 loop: CASSFPLGMSGSTDTQYF. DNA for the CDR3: TGTGCCAGCAGCTTCCCCTTGGGGATGAGCGGGAGCACAGATACGCAGTATTTT. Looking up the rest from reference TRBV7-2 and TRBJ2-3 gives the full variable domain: GAGVSQSPSNKVTEKGKDVELRCDPISGHTALYWYRQSLGQGLEFLIYFQGNSAPDKSGLPSDRFSAERTGGSVSTLTIQRTQQEDSAVYLCASSFPLGMSGSTDTQYFGPGTRLTVL.

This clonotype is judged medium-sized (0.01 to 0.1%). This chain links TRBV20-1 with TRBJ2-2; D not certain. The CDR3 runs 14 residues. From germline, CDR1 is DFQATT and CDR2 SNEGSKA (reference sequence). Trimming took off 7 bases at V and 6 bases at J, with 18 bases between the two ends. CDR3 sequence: CSVALPDGPGELFF. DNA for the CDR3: TGCAGTGTCGCACTCCCGGACGGGCCCGGGGAGCTGTTTTTT.

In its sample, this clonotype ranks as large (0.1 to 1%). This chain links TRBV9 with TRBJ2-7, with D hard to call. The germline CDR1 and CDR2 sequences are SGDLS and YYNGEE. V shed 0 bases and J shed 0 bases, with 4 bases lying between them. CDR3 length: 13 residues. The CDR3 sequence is CASSVVPSYEQYF. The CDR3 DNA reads TGTGCCAGCAGCGTAGTTCCCTCCTACGAGCAGTACTTC.

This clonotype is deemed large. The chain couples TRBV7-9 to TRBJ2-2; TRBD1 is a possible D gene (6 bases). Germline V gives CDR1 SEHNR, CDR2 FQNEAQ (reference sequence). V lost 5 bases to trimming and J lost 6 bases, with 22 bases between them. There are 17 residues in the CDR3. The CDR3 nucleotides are TGTGCCAGCAGCACAACAGGGATTTTATCGTTCCCCGGGGAGCTGTTTTTT. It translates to CASSTTGILSFPGELFF.

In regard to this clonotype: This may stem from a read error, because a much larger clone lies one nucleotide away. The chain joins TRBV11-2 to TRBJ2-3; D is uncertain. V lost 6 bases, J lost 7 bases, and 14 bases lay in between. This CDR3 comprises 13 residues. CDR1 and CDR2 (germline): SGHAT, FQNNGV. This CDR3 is CASRGLGANTQYF. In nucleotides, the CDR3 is TGTGCCAGCAGAGGGCTGGGTGCAAATACGCAGTATTTT.

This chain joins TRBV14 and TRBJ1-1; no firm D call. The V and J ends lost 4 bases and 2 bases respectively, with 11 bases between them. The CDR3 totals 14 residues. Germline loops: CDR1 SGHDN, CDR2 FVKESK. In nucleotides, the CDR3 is TGTGCCAGCAGCCTTATACATGGAAACACTGAAGCTTTCTTT. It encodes CASSLIHGNTEAFF. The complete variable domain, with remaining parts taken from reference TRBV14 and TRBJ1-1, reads EAGVTQFPSHSVIEKGQTVTLRCDPISGHDNLYWYRRVMGKEIKFLLHFVKESKQDESGMPNNRFLAERTGGTYSTLKVQPAELEDSGVYFCASSLIHGNTEAFFGQGTRLTVV.

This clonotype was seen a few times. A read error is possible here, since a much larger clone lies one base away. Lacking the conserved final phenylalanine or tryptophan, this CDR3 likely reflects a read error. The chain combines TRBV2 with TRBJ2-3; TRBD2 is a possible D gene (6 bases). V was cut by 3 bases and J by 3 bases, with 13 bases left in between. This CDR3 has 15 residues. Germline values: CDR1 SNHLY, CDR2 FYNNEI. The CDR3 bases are TGTGCCAGCAGTGACCAGACCGGGGGAACAGATACGCAGTATCTT. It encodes CASSDQTGGTDTQYL.